Presented here are 2 T cell receptor beta chains from one specimen sequenced in a study of cytomegalovirus exposure and HLA in healthy donors. In the PCR, 60 Vbeta and 13 Jbeta primers were used. Produced via immunoSEQ multiplex PCR; TCRdb's table is partial and in-frame only. Of 85,000 to 100,000 clones listed, approximately 84% are singletons. The sequencing sample was made of PBMCs. These receptors were taken from a girl aged 2 to 10 in good health and CMV-seropositive.

The V and J genes are TRBV5-1 and TRBJ1-1, with D hard to call. The CDR3 is made up of 11 amino acids. Germline-derived CDR1 and CDR2 are SGHRS and YFSETQ. Between the trimmed V and J ends, which lost 3 bases and 8 bases, there was a span of 8 bases. CDR3 in amino acids: CASSSGREAFF. CDR3 DNA sequence: TGCGCCAGCAGCTCGGGTCGCGAAGCTTTCTTT.

This chain links TRBV7-6 with TRBJ2-5, with 7 bases aligning to TRBD1. Germline V gene lookup returns CDR1 SGHVS and CDR2 FNYEAQ. The V and J ends lost 8 bases and 4 bases, in that order; junction bases with no gene match: 7. The CDR3 length is 13 residues. As DNA, the CDR3 is TGTGCCAGCCGCTCGACAGGGATAGAGACCCAGTACTTC. It is translated as CASRSTGIETQYF.